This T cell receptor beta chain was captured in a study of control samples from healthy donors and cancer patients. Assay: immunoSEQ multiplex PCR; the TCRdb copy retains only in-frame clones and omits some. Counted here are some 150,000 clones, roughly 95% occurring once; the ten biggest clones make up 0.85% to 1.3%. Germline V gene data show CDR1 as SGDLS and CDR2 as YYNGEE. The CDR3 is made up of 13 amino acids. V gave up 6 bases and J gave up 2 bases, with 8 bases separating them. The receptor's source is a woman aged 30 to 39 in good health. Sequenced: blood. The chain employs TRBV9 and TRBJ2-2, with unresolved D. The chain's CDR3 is CASKKENTGELFF. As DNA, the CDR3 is TGTGCCAGCAAGAAGGAAAACACCGGGGAGCTGTTTTTT.